These 13 T cell receptor beta chains came from one sample sequenced in a study of human T cells and chemical hapten exposure. Sample time point: pre-sensitization, week 0. Treatment described: therapeutic diphenylcyclopropenone sensitization with weekly scalp DPC. Via MiXCR, TCRdb re-called the RACE reads, giving one row per CDR3 protein. Of 85,000 to 130,000 distinct CDR3 sequences in the sample, 10% to 15% were seen once. The specimen was whole blood, collected in connection with sensitization to the hapten diphenylcyclopropenone (DPC). The receptors were sampled from a woman in her fifties or sixties with alopecia areata. Some clones in this sample may be carry-over from other donors' samples.

The chain employs TRBV6-5 and TRBJ2-2, with 9 bases fitting TRBD2. After removal of 5 bases from V and 6 bases from J, the junction contained 16 bases not matched to a gene. CDR3 length equals 18 residues. Germline V gene lookup returns CDR1 MNHEY and CDR2 SVGAGI. CDR3 residues: CASSGRGSGRVTAGELFF. CDR3 nucleotides: TGTGCCAGCAGTGGAAGGGGTAGCGGGAGAGTAACAGCCGGGGAGCTGTTTTTT.

This clonotype was recorded a few times. This rearrangement joins TRBV27 to TRBJ2-6, with TRBD2 identical over 9 bases. This CDR3 has 18 amino acids. Looked up from germline, CDR1 is MNHEY and CDR2 is SMNVEV (reference sequence). Trimming at V came to 0 bases and at J to 5 bases, leaving 8 bases not matched to a gene. CDR3 sequence: CASSLSKLAGDRANVLTF. The CDR3 region has the DNA TGTGCCAGCAGTTTATCGAAATTAGCGGGAGATAGGGCCAACGTCCTGACTTTC.

This clonotype has just a few counts. The rearrangement links TRBV28 to TRBJ1-5, with D possibly being TRBD1 (5 bases). The V gene's germline CDR1 is MDHEN and CDR2 SYDVKM. The CDR3 extends over 17 amino acids. Between the trimmed V and J ends, which lost 2 bases and 0 bases, there was a span of 14 bases. The CDR3 protein is CASSLIYDSYSNQPQHF. The DNA for the CDR3 is TGTGCCAGCAGTTTAATTTATGACAGCTATAGCAATCAGCCCCAGCATTTT.

This rearrangement joins TRBV5-1 to TRBJ1-1, with D uncertain. The CDR3 is 14 amino acids. The V gene lost 5 bases and the J gene lost 5 bases, with 16 bases spanning the gap. Germline V CDR1 and CDR2: SGHRS, YFSETQ. The chain's CDR3 is CASSGSDVRTEAFF. The CDR3 DNA follows: TGCGCCAGCAGTGGGTCTGATGTGAGGACTGAAGCTTTCTTT.

This chain links TRBV6-1 with TRBJ1-4; D ambiguous. The CDR3 totals 14 residues. Trimming stripped 1 base from V and 3 bases from J, with 6 bases between. Germline V CDR1 and CDR2: MNHNS, SASEGT. In DNA, the CDR3 is TGTGCCAGCAGTGAAGATGGGCCTAATGAAAAACTGTTTTTT. It encodes CASSEDGPNEKLFF.

This clonotype has a count of ten or more. The chain links TRBV28 to TRBJ1-5, with TRBD1 matching over 7 bases. CDR1 MDHEN and CDR2 SYDVKM come from the germline V gene. This CDR3 spans 14 amino acids. J lost 7 bases, V lost 3 bases, and 6 bases had no gene match. CDR3 protein: CASSFAGQEQPQHF. In nucleotides, the CDR3 is TGTGCCAGCAGTTTCGCCGGACAGGAGCAGCCCCAGCATTTT.

This chain uses TRBV6-2 or TRBV6-3 with TRBJ2-3; 7 bases are a match to TRBD2. Trimming cost V 6 bases and J 0 bases; bases outside gene matches: 3. This CDR3 contains 14 residues. CDR1 and CDR2 from the germline V gene are MNHEY and SVGEGT. In DNA form, the CDR3 reads TGTGCCAGCAGCCGAGCGGGGAGCACAGATACGCAGTATTTT. This codes for CASSRAGSTDTQYF.

This clonotype turned up a few times. The rearrangement links TRBV29-1 to TRBJ2-3, with 8 positions matching TRBD2. Germline values: CDR1 SQVTM, CDR2 ANQGSEA. The CDR3 covers 16 residues. J gave up 2 bases and V 7 bases, and 14 bases lay outside the gene matches. CDR3 sequence (DNA): TGCAGCGCCCACCGCCGGGAAGCGGGGGCCACAGATACGCAGTATTTT. Its translation: CSAHRREAGATDTQYF.

This clonotype turned up a few times. The chain carries TRBV7-9 and TRBJ1-4, with D unclear. Germline values: CDR1 SEHNR, CDR2 FQNEAQ (reference sequence). There are 16 residues in the CDR3. Trimming cost V 0 bases and J 0 bases, with 8 bases left between them. The CDR3 protein is CASSLAPWATNEKLFF. Here the CDR3 DNA reads TGTGCCAGCAGCTTAGCCCCTTGGGCAACTAATGAAAAACTGTTTTTT.

This chain connects TRBV7-6 to TRBJ2-3; 10 bases are a match to TRBD2. This CDR3 region has 18 residues. CDR1 and CDR2 from the germline V gene are SGHVS and FNYEAQ. V lost 1 base to trimming and J lost 1 base; unmatched junction nucleotides: 8. The CDR3 sequence is CASSLESGLAARTDTQYF. The CDR3 coding sequence is TGTGCCAGCAGCTTAGAATCAGGACTAGCGGCCCGCACAGATACGCAGTATTTT. The full variable domain, in which reference TRBV7-6 and TRBJ2-3 provide the parts outside the CDR3, is GAGVSQSPRYKVTKRGQDVALRCDPISGHVSLYWYRQALGQGPEFLTYFNYEAQQDKSGLPNDRFSAERPEGSISTLTIQRTEQRDSAMYRCASSLESGLAARTDTQYFGPGTRLTVL.

The CDR3 protein is CSARGVGGETQYF. The CDR3 DNA sequence: TGCAGTGCTCGCGGTGTCGGGGGAGAGACCCAGTACTTC. The chain carries TRBV20-1 and TRBJ2-5; weak D call: TRBD2 (6 bases). The germline V and J ends were trimmed by 5 bases and 4 bases, with 14 bases remaining between them. The CDR3 sequence is 13 residues long. CDR1 is DFQATT and CDR2 is SNEGSKA in the germline V gene (reference sequence).

In its sample, this clonotype was seen a few times. The V call is TRBV11-2, the J call TRBJ1-2; maybe TRBD1 (5 bases). This CDR3 is 15 amino acids long. Per the germline V gene, CDR1 is SGHAT and CDR2 is FQNNGV. Trimming stripped 5 bases from V and 2 bases from J, with 15 bases between. The CDR3, as DNA: TGTGCCAGCAGCATCCAGGGTCTCGGGAACTATGGCTACACCTTC. Translation: CASSIQGLGNYGYTF.

This clonotype was observed a few times. This chain joins TRBV11-3 and TRBJ1-1, with 7 bases fitting TRBD1. The V gene end was trimmed by 4 bases and the J gene end by 3 bases; junction bases not matched to a gene: 5. Looked up from germline, CDR1 is SGHNT and CDR2 is YENEEA. The length of the CDR3 is 14 residues. CDR3 in DNA: TGTGCCAGCAGCTCTAATACAGGGGACACTGAAGCTTTCTTT. Translated: CASSSNTGDTEAFF.